Given below is one TCR beta chain in context. CDR3 length equals 17 residues. This sample stems from a study of blood T cell repertoires in COVID-19. Study in general: Specimens from acute and convalescent COVID-19 originated in the United States, Italy and Spain. T cells, B-cell-depleted T cells, or PBMCs supplied cDNA or gDNA.

Profiled with immunoSEQ multiplex PCR; TCRdb holds only in-frame clones, not every one. The table shows about 230,000 clones, with 84% occurring only once. Sequenced material: peripheral blood. This TCR derives from a woman in her forties who had recovered from COVID-19. The chain joins TRBV12-1 to TRBJ1-4. TRBV12-1 is designated a pseudogene. The CDR3 reads CASSFKGIGTPNEKLFF. The CDR3 DNA is TGTGCCAGCAGCTTCAAAGGAATAGGGACTCCCAATGAAAAACTGTTTTTT.